Only a few counts were recorded for the clone carrying this TCR beta chain. The antigen remains undetermined. The data are from a study of T cells in narcolepsy. Study overall: Healthy controls were enrolled alongside patients with narcolepsy type 1 or type 2. Points from the study as a whole: HCRT-specific and TRIB2-specific autoreactive clonotypes appeared among same-patient CSF and blood CD4+ clonotypes. Autoreactive clonotypes reportedly recurred in blood of same and different patients, not controls.

Assay: immunoSEQ multiplex PCR; the TCRdb copy retains only in-frame clones and omits some. The sample carries fewer than 40,000 clones, 84% recorded once. Germline CDR1 is LGHNA and CDR2 is YNFKEQ. The V gene lost 0 bases and the J gene lost 8 bases, with 11 bases spanning the gap. This CDR3 comprises 15 residues. This TCR derives from a human donor with narcolepsy. The sequenced material came from CD45RA- memory CD4+ T cells from PBMCs. The rearrangement uses TRBV4-2 and TRBJ1-6; tentative D call: TRBD1 (6 bases). The CDR3 sequence is CASSQEWRGDSPLHF. The DNA of the CDR3 is TGTGCCAGCAGCCAAGAGTGGAGGGGGGATTCACCCCTCCACTTT.